What follows describes a single TCR beta chain. The antigen remains undetermined. Different DNA sequences within this sample yield the same CDR3. Per donor, one heparinised blood draw averaged about 110 mL. The V end was cut by 3 bases, the J end by 4 bases, with 10 bases between. CDR1 is MNHEY, CDR2 SVGAGI, per germline. This CDR3 region has 14 residues. These data come from a study of beta chain features in type 1 diabetes. Study outcomes and limitations: Diminished insertions and augmented deletions at VDJ junctions characterized type 1 diabetes patients. Among patients with Type 1 diabetes, TCRB CDR3s were moderately but significantly shorter in every one of the four CD4+ subsets.

Sequenced material consisted of expressed TCRB transcripts (all of the isolated RNA was reverse transcribed). Profiled with immunoSEQ multiplex PCR; TCRdb holds only in-frame clones, not every one. The table includes about 650,000 clones, under 15% detected once. Sample: naive CD4+ T cells from blood. The receptor was derived from a man aged 30-40 years with type 1 diabetes. The chain employs TRBV6-5 and TRBJ1-5; D ambiguous. This chain's CDR3 is CASSYSAGNQPQHF. CDR3 DNA: TGTGCCAGCAGTTATAGTGCGGGAAATCAGCCCCAGCATTTT.